This is a list of T cell receptor beta chains from one sample in a study of blood T cells in healthy people across ages. Each CDR3 protein gets one entry after TCRdb re-called the 5' RACE reads with MiXCR. The sample carries some 1.6 million distinct CDR3 sequences, roughly a third recorded once. Sequencing was performed on blood. All receptors come from a woman aged 25-40 years in good health. The CDR3 runs from the conserved cysteine through the conserved F or W. Each record gives: V gene, J gene, clone size, D gene, CDR3 protein, CDR3 DNA. D genes are given only for firm matches. Clone size is shown for a subset of rows, as once, few, many or a class of expanded clone.

>TRBV20-1|TRBJ2-5|NA|NA
CSAFIGGETQYF
TGCAGTGCTTTTATAGGCGGAGAGACCCAGTACTTC
>TRBV9|TRBJ2-1|few|NA
CASTSRSDEQFF
TGTGCCAGCACCTCCCGGTCGGATGAGCAGTTCTTC
>TRBV20-1|TRBJ2-3|NA|NA
CSARKGYSGDTQYF
TGCAGTGCTAGAAAAGGGTATTCTGGGGATACGCAGTATTTT
>TRBV18|TRBJ1-1|NA|NA
CASSQNQLGENTEAFF
TGTGCCAGCTCTCAAAATCAATTAGGGGAGAACACTGAAGCTTTCTTT
>TRBV21-1|TRBJ2-1|NA|NA
CASSKRRRQETQFF
TGTGCCAGCAGCAAAAGGCGGCGCCAAGAGACCCAGTTCTTC
>TRBV4-2|TRBJ1-2|NA|NA
CASSQERSQGGGGYTF
TGTGCCAGCAGCCAAGAAAGGAGCCAGGGAGGTGGTGGCTACACCTTC
>TRBV6-5|TRBJ2-7|NA|TRBD2
CASSYFPVLAGARPEQYF
TGTGCCAGCAGTTACTTCCCTGTACTAGCGGGGGCGCGACCCGAGCAGTACTTC
>TRBV3-1|TRBJ2-1|NA|TRBD2
CASSQERGLAGVYYNEQFF
TGTGCCAGCAGCCAAGAACGGGGACTAGCGGGGGTCTACTACAATGAGCAGTTCTTC
>TRBV12-5|TRBJ2-3|NA|TRBD2
CASGLRFGGRTDTQYF
TGTGCTAGTGGTTTGAGATTCGGCGGGAGGACAGATACGCAGTATTTT
>TRBV28|TRBJ1-1|NA|NA
CASSLSLGAATEAFF
TGTGCCAGCAGTTTATCTCTGGGGGCGGCCACTGAAGCTTTCTTT
>TRBV25-1|TRBJ2-5|NA|NA
CASSDRQGETQYF
TGTGCCAGCAGTGACCGGCAGGGAGAGACCCAGTACTTC
>TRBV30|TRBJ1-1|NA|NA
CACRQGAEAFF
TGTGCCTGCCGCCAAGGGGCTGAAGCTTTCTTT
>TRBV20-1|TRBJ2-1|NA|TRBD1
CSARGPPGGADPYNEQFF
TGCAGTGCCCGAGGGCCTCCAGGGGGCGCGGATCCCTACAATGAGCAGTTCTTC
>TRBV4-1|TRBJ2-5|many|NA
CASSHLSSPNQETQYF
TGCGCCAGCAGCCATCTCTCTAGCCCTAATCAAGAGACCCAGTACTTC
>TRBV4-1|TRBJ2-5|few|TRBD2
CASSQVGSGRPETQYF
TGCGCCAGCAGCCAAGTCGGTAGCGGGAGGCCGGAGACCCAGTACTTC
>TRBV20-1|TRBJ1-5|NA|NA
CSARHGGSFQPQHF
TGCAGTGCCCGACACGGGGGGTCCTTTCAGCCCCAGCATTTT
>TRBV6-2/TRBV6-3|TRBJ1-5|NA|NA
CASSTTPGVSGHQPQHF
TGTGCCAGCAGTACAACTCCGGGGGTGTCGGGCCATCAGCCCCAGCATTTT
>TRBV20-1|TRBJ2-7|many|TRBD1
CSAAQGGSRYEQYF
TGCAGTGCTGCCCAAGGGGGCTCCAGATACGAGCAGTACTTC
>TRBV20-1|TRBJ2-7|few|TRBD1
CSARDPDRWNEQYF
TGCAGTGCTAGAGATCCGGACAGGTGGAACGAGCAGTACTTC
>TRBV10-3|TRBJ1-2|NA|TRBD1
CASLRQGAAGYTF
TGTGCCAGCCTTAGACAGGGGGCGGCTGGCTACACCTTC
>TRBV7-3|TRBJ2-3|NA|NA
CASSLGNLGADTQYF
TGTGCCAGCAGCTTGGGCAACCTTGGAGCAGATACGCAGTATTTT
>TRBV9|TRBJ1-2|NA|NA
CASSVEDGFNYGYTF
TGTGCCAGCAGCGTAGAAGATGGATTTAACTATGGCTACACCTTC